The rows below give T cell receptor beta chains drawn from one sample of a study of CD8 T cells in Susac syndrome. TCRdb redid the calling of the immunoSEQ multiplex PCR reads with MiXCR, one entry per CDR3 protein. The sample lists a few hundred thousand distinct CDR3 sequences, roughly 94% occurring once. The sequencing input was CD4+ T cells from PBMCs. These receptors originate from a human donor with multiple sclerosis. Each CDR3 is given with its conserved first and last residue. Fields, in order: J gene, D gene, V gene, CDR3 protein, CDR3 DNA. D genes are given only for firm matches.

J gene: TRBJ1-2
D gene: -
V gene: TRBV18
CDR3 protein: CASSGAEGYTF
CDR3 DNA: TGTGCCAGCTCGGGCGCAGAAGGCTACACCTTC

J gene: TRBJ1-2
D gene: TRBD1
V gene: TRBV3-1
CDR3 protein: CASSLHRGAGYTF
CDR3 DNA: TGTGCCAGCAGCCTGCACAGGGGAGCTGGCTACACCTTC

J gene: TRBJ2-2
D gene: TRBD1
V gene: TRBV3-1
CDR3 protein: CASSQGQGIVAGELFF
CDR3 DNA: TGTGCCAGCAGCCAAGGACAGGGGATAGTTGCCGGGGAGCTGTTTTTT

J gene: TRBJ2-1
D gene: TRBD2
V gene: TRBV4-2
CDR3 protein: CASSQSGGSKDEQFF
CDR3 DNA: TGTGCCAGCAGCCAATCGGGGGGGAGTAAAGATGAGCAGTTCTTC

J gene: TRBJ1-1
D gene: TRBD1
V gene: TRBV6-6
CDR3 protein: CASATPGQGYTEAFF
CDR3 DNA: TGTGCCAGTGCCACTCCGGGACAGGGGTACACTGAAGCTTTCTTT

J gene: TRBJ1-1
D gene: -
V gene: TRBV16
CDR3 protein: CASSQVAIINTEAFF
CDR3 DNA: TGTGCCAGCAGCCAAGTCGCTATTATCAACACTGAAGCTTTCTTT

J gene: TRBJ2-2
D gene: -
V gene: TRBV3-1
CDR3 protein: CASSPRRANTGELFF
CDR3 DNA: TGTGCCAGCAGCCCGAGGAGGGCAAACACCGGGGAGCTGTTTTTT

J gene: TRBJ2-7
D gene: TRBD1
V gene: TRBV29-1
CDR3 protein: CSVGTGSYEQYF
CDR3 DNA: TGCAGCGTCGGGACAGGGTCCTACGAGCAGTACTTC

J gene: TRBJ2-1
D gene: -
V gene: TRBV12-3/TRBV12-4
CDR3 protein: CASSPWDPPRDEQFF
CDR3 DNA: TGTGCCAGCAGTCCCTGGGACCCGCCGAGGGATGAGCAGTTCTTC

J gene: TRBJ2-5
D gene: TRBD2
V gene: TRBV7-2
CDR3 protein: CASTKGLAGTQYF
CDR3 DNA: TGTGCCAGCACCAAGGGACTAGCTGGGACCCAGTACTTC

J gene: TRBJ1-5
D gene: -
V gene: TRBV27
CDR3 protein: CASSFQWDGNQPQHF
CDR3 DNA: TGTGCCAGCAGTTTTCAATGGGACGGCAATCAGCCCCAGCATTTT